Each of the 10 T cell receptor beta chains below was sequenced from the same sample in a study of beta chain features in type 1 diabetes. The sequenced template was cDNA made from the entire isolated RNA. Produced via immunoSEQ multiplex PCR; TCRdb's table is partial and in-frame only. The sample carries hundreds of thousands of clones, less than 20% recorded once. The sample consisted of naive CD4+ T cells from blood. The receptors originated from a man younger than 35 in good health.

This clone was detected only a few times. The genes are TRBV18 and TRBJ2-7; TRBD1 aligns across 10 bases. This CDR3 is 15 amino acids long. Trimming took 1 base from V and 6 from J; bases not matched to a gene: 6. The germline V gene has CDR1 KGHSH and CDR2 LQKENI. CDR3 in amino acids: CASSPLDRGRPEQYF. The CDR3 nucleotides read TGTGCCAGCTCACCACTCGACAGGGGGCGCCCCGAGCAGTACTTC.

The genes are TRBV6-1 and TRBJ1-6; D gene ambiguous. Trimming pared 5 bases from V and 6 bases from J, leaving 14 bases between. CDR3 length: 15 residues. CDR1 is MNHNS and CDR2 is SASEGT in the germline V gene. This CDR3 is CASSPERTFNSPLHF. CDR3 DNA sequence: TGTGCCAGCAGTCCCGAAAGGACCTTTAATTCACCCCTCCACTTT.

Points on this clone: This sample also contains other DNA sequences that code for the same CDR3. This chain links TRBV9 with TRBJ2-5; 9 bases align to TRBD1. The V gene's germline CDR1 is SGDLS and CDR2 YYNGEE. CDR3 length: 16 amino acids. Trimming removed 0 bases from V and 2 bases from J; junction bases left unmatched: 5. CDR3 nucleotide sequence: TGTGCCAGCAGCGTAGCCCTGGACAGGGGACAAGAGACCCAGTACTTC. Its translation is CASSVALDRGQETQYF.

J is TRBJ1-1 and V is TRBV30; tentative D call: TRBD1 (5 bases). Per germline, CDR1 GTSNPN and CDR2 SVGIG (reference sequence). CDR3 length: 16 residues. Trimming took off 3 bases at V and 1 base at J, with 18 bases between the two ends. CDR3 sequence (DNA): TGTGCCTGGAGCGGGGGGAGGCCAGGGTCGAACACTGAAGCTTTCTTT. Protein: CAWSGGRPGSNTEAFF.

V is TRBV4-2 and J is TRBJ2-7; D is uncertain. V lost 0 bases, J lost 3 bases, and 12 bases lay in between. The germline CDR1 and CDR2 sequences are LGHNA and YNFKEQ. The CDR3 spans 15 residues. This CDR3 is CASSQDYGLYYEQYF. CDR3 coding DNA: TGTGCCAGCAGCCAAGATTACGGGCTTTACTACGAGCAGTACTTC.

The chain is built from TRBV29-1 and TRBJ1-2; D call uncertain. Germline CDR1 reads SQVTM; CDR2 reads ANQGSEA. The CDR3 has 12 amino acids. V lost 5 bases and J 5 bases, leaving 12 bases between the germline ends. The CDR3 DNA follows: TGCAGCGTTCTCACCCGGGATTATGGCTACACCTTC. Residues: CSVLTRDYGYTF.

In its sample, this clone was seen a few times. This chain's CDR3 is CATKQGSSGYEQYF. CDR3 coding DNA: TGTGCCACCAAACAGGGTTCGAGCGGCTACGAGCAGTACTTC. This chain links TRBV6-5 with TRBJ2-7; maybe TRBD1 (6 bases). CDR1 is MNHEY and CDR2 is SVGAGI in the germline V gene. V was clipped by 10 bases and J by 3 bases, with 19 bases between them. CDR3 length: 14 residues.

In its sample, this clone was seen a few times. This sequence joins TRBV11-2 and TRBJ1-2, with D possibly being TRBD1 (5 bases). Per the germline V gene, CDR1 is SGHAT and CDR2 is FQNNGV. Trimming stripped 5 bases from V and 5 bases from J, with 21 bases between. This CDR3 has 16 amino acids. The CDR3 DNA reads TGTGCCAGCAGCGGGCAGGGAAGGGAGTCCTCGTATGGCTACACCTTC. It is translated as CASSGQGRESSYGYTF. The entire variable domain, with the rest obtained from reference TRBV11-2 and TRBJ1-2, is as follows: EAGVAQSPRYKIIEKRQSVAFWCNPISGHATLYWYQQILGQGPKLLIQFQNNGVVDDSQLPKDRFSAERLKGVDSTLKIQPAKLEDSAVYLCASSGQGRESSYGYTFGSGTRLTVV.

This chain connects TRBV7-3 to TRBJ2-1; perhaps TRBD2 as D (6 bases). The V end lost 2 bases, the J end lost 4 bases, and 12 bases lay between the germline ends. The length of the CDR3 is 15 residues. CDR1 and CDR2 (germline): SGHTA, FQGTGA. CDR3 sequence: CASSLGAGRYNEQFF. In nucleotides, the CDR3 is TGTGCCAGCAGCTTAGGGGCGGGACGGTACAATGAGCAGTTCTTC.

This clone has more than one count but fewer than ten. The gene calls are TRBV18 and TRBJ2-3, with D tentatively TRBD2 (5 bases). V gave up 5 bases and J gave up 1 base, with 7 bases separating them. The CDR3 is made up of 13 amino acids. From germline, CDR1 is KGHSH and CDR2 LQKENI. CDR3 sequence reads: CASSSGGTDTQYF. The CDR3 DNA sequence: TGTGCCAGCTCATCCGGGGGCACAGATACGCAGTATTTT.